A selection of T cell receptor beta chains follows, all from one sample in a study of shared clonotypes between healthy human individuals. Some clones are missing from TCRdb's copy, which holds only in-frame ones; the method was immunoSEQ multiplex PCR. The sample consists of hundreds of thousands of clones, under 95% of them appearing once. Sequencing was performed on naive CD8+ T cells sorted from blood. The receptor source for this set is a man aged 25 to 40 in good health. The CDR3 runs from the conserved cysteine through the conserved F or W. D genes are given only for firm matches. Size is omitted from some rows. Given values are once, few, many or a class for expanded clones.

J,size,V,D,length,CDR3,DNA
TRBJ2-7,few,TRBV27,.,14,CASSLQSGAYEQYF,TGTGCCAGCAGTTTACAATCAGGGGCCTACGAGCAGTACTTC
TRBJ1-2,.,TRBV7-9,.,15,CASRLLTGSNYGYTF,TGTGCCAGCAGGTTGCTGACAGGAAGTAACTATGGCTACACCTTC
TRBJ2-7,.,TRBV30,.,12,CAWSVGPDEQYF,TGTGCCTGGAGTGTGGGTCCCGACGAGCAGTACTTC
TRBJ2-7,.,TRBV19,TRBD1,14,CASSWGTDTYEQYF,TGTGCCAGTAGTTGGGGGACAGATACCTACGAGCAGTACTTC
TRBJ2-7,.,TRBV6-1,.,12,CASRLDRLEQYF,TGTGCCAGCAGACTTGACAGGCTCGAGCAGTACTTC
TRBJ2-7,.,TRBV9,.,15,CASSTDLTGSYEQYF,TGTGCCAGCAGCACCGACTTGACGGGTTCCTACGAGCAGTACTTC
TRBJ1-5,.,TRBV28,TRBD1,18,CASSLFPPQGTLDSPQHF,TGTGCCAGCAGTTTATTCCCCCCACAGGGGACCCTAGATTCGCCCCAGCATTTT
TRBJ2-7,.,TRBV7-9,TRBD2,19,CASSFKTSGRLTRAYEQYF,TGTGCCAGCAGCTTCAAGACTAGCGGGAGGCTTACACGAGCCTACGAGCAGTACTTC
TRBJ2-1,.,TRBV27,.,17,CASNCSVRGESYNEQFF,TGTGCCAGCAATTGTTCGGTCAGGGGCGAATCCTACAATGAGCAGTTCTTC
TRBJ2-1,.,TRBV6-5,.,14,CASSFSDTGNEQFF,TGTGCCAGCAGTTTCTCGGACACCGGGAATGAGCAGTTCTTC
TRBJ2-7,.,TRBV11-2,.,14,CASSLGVDSYEQYF,TGTGCCAGCAGCTTAGGAGTGGATTCCTACGAGCAGTACTTC
TRBJ2-1,.,TRBV4-3,TRBD2,17,CASSQNAWGTSDNEQFF,TGCGCCAGCAGCCAAAATGCGTGGGGGACTAGCGACAATGAGCAGTTCTTC
TRBJ1-2,.,TRBV2,TRBD1,10,CATRGLGYTF,TGTGCCACCAGGGGGCTGGGCTACACCTTC
TRBJ2-3,.,TRBV15,.,14,CATSQMGDGDTQYF,TGTGCCACCAGCCAAATGGGGGATGGGGATACGCAGTATTTT
TRBJ2-5,once,TRBV6-5,TRBD2,16,CASSYGGWEGQETQYF,TGTGCCAGCAGTTATGGGGGATGGGAGGGCCAAGAGACCCAGTACTTC
TRBJ2-7,.,TRBV16,.,14,CVSSRGDNSYEQYF,TGTGTCAGCAGCCGCGGGGACAACTCCTACGAGCAGTACTTC
TRBJ2-3,.,TRBV11-3,.,12,CASSLEGGAQYF,TGTGCCAGCAGCTTAGAGGGTGGAGCGCAGTATTTT
TRBJ1-5,.,TRBV5-6,.,14,CASSTRNRYQPQHF,TGTGCCAGCAGCACCCGGAACCGGTATCAGCCCCAGCATTTT
TRBJ1-5,.,TRBV28,TRBD1,14,CASSLDRPLQPQHF,TGTGCCAGCAGTTTGGACAGGCCTCTACAGCCCCAGCATTTT
TRBJ2-1,once,TRBV4-2,TRBD2,18,CASSPGGGLAGFGDEQFF,TGTGCCAGCAGCCCAGGAGGGGGGCTAGCGGGATTCGGGGATGAGCAGTTCTTC
TRBJ2-1,.,TRBV28,.,11,CASSPTVEQFF,TGTGCCAGCAGTCCGACTGTTGAGCAGTTCTTC
TRBJ2-3,.,TRBV7-9,TRBD2,18,CASSPDRMSSGSTDTQYF,TGTGCCAGCAGCCCCGACAGGATGTCTAGCGGGAGCACAGATACGCAGTATTTT
TRBJ2-2,.,TRBV11-2,TRBD1,16,CASSLGRQGFLGELFF,TGTGCCAGCAGCTTAGGGCGACAGGGGTTCTTGGGGGAGCTGTTTTTT
TRBJ1-5,.,TRBV27,.,13,CASSLLGNQPQHF,TGTGCCAGCAGTTTACTCGGCAATCAGCCCCAGCATTTT
TRBJ1-1,.,TRBV27,.,14,CASSSTTWDTEAFF,TGTGCCAGCAGTTCAACTACCTGGGACACTGAAGCTTTCTTT
TRBJ2-7,.,TRBV13,TRBD2,19,CASSLASGTSGIITYEQYF,TGTGCCAGCAGCTTAGCGTCCGGGACTAGCGGGATTATCACCTACGAGCAGTACTTC
TRBJ2-1,.,TRBV7-6,.,13,CASSLRSGQEQFF,TGTGCCAGCAGCTTACGGAGCGGGCAGGAGCAGTTCTTC
TRBJ1-1,.,TRBV11-2,.,13,CASSFPGMGEAFF,TGTGCCAGCAGCTTTCCAGGGATGGGTGAAGCTTTCTTT
TRBJ2-7,.,TRBV14,.,16,CASSPQQQGRRYEQYF,TGTGCCAGCAGCCCACAACAACAGGGACGCCGCTACGAGCAGTACTTC
TRBJ2-7,.,TRBV23-1,.,17,CASSQSGFPEEGYEQYF,TGCGCCAGCAGTCAATCGGGTTTTCCAGAGGAGGGATACGAGCAGTACTTC
TRBJ1-2,.,TRBV5-4,.,15,CASSPRAGEAYGYTF,TGTGCCAGCAGCCCCCGAGCGGGGGAGGCCTATGGCTACACCTTC
TRBJ1-2,.,TRBV29-1,TRBD1,12,CSVWTGGDGYTF,TGCAGCGTTTGGACAGGGGGCGATGGCTACACCTTC